Described below is a single T cell receptor beta chain sequence and its context. Looked up from germline, CDR1 is MRHNA and CDR2 is SNTAGT. The junction had 9 bases not matched to a gene; V was cut back by 0 bases and J by 6 bases. The CDR3 has 17 residues. This table comes from immunoSEQ multiplex PCR, and its TCRdb copy is limited to in-frame clones, with some not included. The table lists around 350,000 clones, 70% to 90% of them singletons. The treatment is: some 20 received Ad26.COV2.S at low or high dose, single or two shots; several received placebo; per-sample allocation not given. Sampling occurred on day 63 after the first vaccine or placebo injection. Aged 18-55 years, donor was enrolled in Boston around 2020. The data originate from a study of Ad26.COV2.S vaccination and SARS-CoV-2 variants. About the study: Administration of Ad26.COV2.S was intramuscular, either once or twice 56 days apart.

The gene calls are TRBV6-4 and TRBJ2-2, with 8 positions matching TRBD1. The sequencing here drew on peripheral blood, taken in a trial of Ad26.COV2.S vaccine versus placebo. This clonotype was obtained from a person aged 18-60 years who received the Ad26.COV2.S COVID-19 vaccine or a placebo. The CDR3 region is CASSDSSQGADSGELFF. CDR3 in DNA: TGTGCCAGCAGTGACTCGAGCCAGGGGGCGGATTCCGGGGAGCTGTTTTTT.